These 9 T cell receptor beta chains were all obtained from the same sample, sequenced in a study of blood T cell repertoires in COVID-19. TCRdb keeps only in-frame clones here, not all; method: immunoSEQ multiplex PCR. The sample carries about 110,000 clones, 70% to 85% recorded once. The specimen sequenced was peripheral blood. The source of these receptors is a woman older than 75 with active or convalescent COVID-19.

The rearrangement links TRBV2 to TRBJ1-2; 8 bases align to TRBD1. The CDR3 is made up of 14 amino acids. V dropped 7 bases and J dropped 6; count of bases not matched to a gene: 10. Germline CDR1 reads SNHLY; CDR2 reads FYNNEI. CDR3 in DNA: TGTGCCAGCATTAGAGACAGGGGCTCAGATGGCTACACCTTC. Its protein product is CASIRDRGSDGYTF.

The V call is TRBV3-1 (or the pseudogene TRBV3-2), the J call TRBJ1-6, with no clear D. CDR1 is LGHDT and CDR2 is YNNKEL in the germline V gene (reference sequence). The CDR3 sequence is 15 residues long. Trimming shortened V by 1 base and J by 8 bases, and 12 bases separated the two germline ends. CDR3 sequence reads: CASSQAGRRDSPLHF. CDR3 nucleotides: TGTGCCAGCAGCCAAGCCGGGAGAAGGGATTCACCCCTCCACTTT.

The CDR3 DNA reads as TGTGCCAGCAGCTTGCAAATGTGGACAAAGAACACTGAAGCTTTCTTT. This translates into CASSLQMWTKNTEAFF. The chain links TRBV5-5 to TRBJ1-1; a weak D match, TRBD1 (5 bases). The germline gives CDR1 SGHKS, CDR2 YYEKEE (reference sequence). The CDR3 is made up of 16 amino acids. V lost 1 base, J lost 1 base, and 14 bases lay in between.

The CDR3 DNA is TGTGCCAGCAGTGAAGCCGGGGAGCCGCCCCAGCATTTT. This translates into CASSEAGEPPQHF. The V and J genes are TRBV6-1 and TRBJ1-5; D remains ambiguous. The CDR3 is 13 residues long. Germline CDR1 MNHNS, CDR2 SASEGT. Trimming left V 0 bases short and J 9 bases short, with 9 bases between.

The chain links TRBV28 to TRBJ1-1, with no clear D. This CDR3 is 11 amino acids long. Germline V CDR1 and CDR2: MDHEN, SYDVKM. With 6 bases removed from V and 4 bases from J, the gap between germline ends came to 6 bases. CDR3 sequence reads: CASREATEAFF. The CDR3 DNA reads as TGTGCCAGCAGGGAGGCCACTGAAGCTTTCTTT.

The chain couples TRBV10-3 to TRBJ1-2, with D perhaps TRBD1 (5 bases). The CDR3 totals 12 residues. Germline V CDR1 and CDR2: ENHRY, SYGVKD. V lost 4 bases to trimming and J lost 6 bases, with 9 bases between them. In DNA form, the CDR3 reads TGTGCCATCAGTGTTGTAGGGGATGGCTACACCTTC. Translated: CAISVVGDGYTF.

The chain combines TRBV12-3 or TRBV12-4 with TRBJ2-7, with TRBD1 identical over 9 bases. The CDR3 runs to 13 residues. Trimming took 5 bases from V and 3 from J; bases not matched to a gene: 2. CDR3 residues: CASSRTGVYEQYF. The CDR3 nucleotides are TGTGCCAGCAGTAGGACAGGGGTCTACGAGCAGTACTTC.

This clone was observed a single time. The chain carries TRBV28 and TRBJ2-1; 13 bases fit TRBD2. Germline V gene data show CDR1 as MDHEN and CDR2 as SYDVKM. V dropped 10 bases and J dropped 0; count of bases not matched to a gene: 3. The CDR3 covers 15 residues. In DNA, the CDR3 is TGTGCCACCAGGACTAGCGGGAGCTCCTACAATGAGCAGTTCTTC. This codes for CATRTSGSSYNEQFF.

The chain joins TRBV7-2 to TRBJ2-6; 11 positions match TRBD1. Germline V CDR1 and CDR2: SGHTA, FQGNSA. The CDR3 contains 18 residues. Unmatched junction bases numbered 6, after V lost 1 base and J lost 4 bases. CDR3 coding DNA: TGTGCCAGCAGCTTAGATGGACAGGGGGCAGGAGGGGCCAACGTCCTGACTTTC. Translation gives CASSLDGQGAGGANVLTF.